This entry lists 14 T cell receptor beta chains sequenced from one sample in a study of blood T cells in healthy people across ages. PCR was performed a second time for roughly 7 to 12 cycles using a sample-barcoded 5' primer and a J-beta primer mix. TCRdb redid the calling of the 5' RACE reads with MiXCR, one entry per CDR3 protein. The sample carries about 730,000 distinct CDR3 sequences, roughly 47% recorded once. The specimen sequenced was blood. The receptors derive from an older woman in good health.

The table lists this clonotype with many counts. V and J are TRBV20-1 and TRBJ2-1; D may match TRBD1 or TRBD2 (6 bases each). Deletions cut 4 bases from V and 4 bases from J, with 14 bases between. CDR3 size: 14 residues. Germline V gene sequence: CDR1 DFQATT, CDR2 SNEGSKA (reference sequence). CDR3 DNA: TGCAGTGCTACCGGAGGGCAGGGGTACAATGAGCAGTTCTTC. It yields the protein CSATGGQGYNEQFF.

The chain has TRBV7-2 and TRBJ2-3, with D perhaps TRBD2 (7 bases). V lost 5 bases, J lost 2 bases, and 20 bases lay in between. Germline V gene data show CDR1 as SGHTA and CDR2 as FQGNSA. CDR3 length: 17 residues. CDR3 in DNA: TGTGCCAGCAGCCCGAACCTAGGTGGGGGGGCCACAGATACGCAGTATTTT. Its protein product is CASSPNLGGGATDTQYF. Variable domain in full (rest from reference TRBV7-2 and TRBJ2-3): GAGVSQSPSNKVTEKGKDVELRCDPISGHTALYWYRQSLGQGLEFLIYFQGNSAPDKSGLPSDRFSAERTGGSVSTLTIQRTQQEDSAVYLCASSPNLGGGATDTQYFGPGTRLTVL.

This clonotype was found many times. The chain has TRBV20-1 and TRBJ2-7; TRBD1 matches 10 bases. V lost 6 bases to trimming and J lost 3 bases; unmatched junction nucleotides: 5. The CDR3 sequence is 13 residues long. The germline gives CDR1 DFQATT, CDR2 SNEGSKA (reference sequence). Here the CDR3 DNA reads TGCAGTGCCCCGGGACAGGGGATCTACGAGCAGTACTTC. The encoded protein is CSAPGQGIYEQYF.

The CDR3 nucleotides are TGCGCCAGCAGCTTGACTAGCGGAGCCACCTACAATGAGCAGTTCTTC. Amino acid sequence: CASSLTSGATYNEQFF. J is TRBJ2-1 and V is TRBV5-1; 8 nucleotides line up with TRBD2. The trim removed 1 base at V and 2 bases at J, leaving 5 bases unmatched. Germline assignment: CDR1 SGHRS and CDR2 YFSETQ. This CDR3 contains 16 residues.

The table lists this clonotype with a count of one. The chain recombines TRBV6-5 with TRBJ1-6, with a tentative D call TRBD1 (5 bases). The germline V and J ends were trimmed by 0 bases and 11 bases, with 14 bases remaining between them. There are 15 residues in the CDR3. Germline CDR1 reads MNHEY; CDR2 reads SVGAGI. CDR3 sequence (DNA): TGTGCCAGCAGTTACTCGTCGCAGGGAAAACCACCCCTCCACTTT. Protein sequence: CASSYSSQGKPPLHF.

The V call is TRBV3-1, the J call TRBJ1-1; no clear D gene. Trimming removed 2 bases at V and 0 bases at J, with 7 bases between. CDR3 length: 14 residues. CDR1 and CDR2 from the germline V gene are LGHDT and YNNKEL (reference sequence). CDR3 sequence reads: CASSQMLMNTEAFF. The CDR3 bases are TGTGCCAGCAGCCAAATGCTAATGAACACTGAAGCTTTCTTT.

The V call is TRBV6-5, the J call TRBJ1-6, with no clear D. Per the germline V gene, CDR1 is MNHEY and CDR2 is SVGAGI. V was trimmed by 4 bases and J by 10 bases, leaving 11 bases between them. This CDR3 is 13 amino acids long. In DNA form, the CDR3 reads TGTGCCAGCAGTTTTGGACCATCCTCACCCCTCCACTTT. Translation gives CASSFGPSSPLHF.

This clonotype turned up a few times. The chain combines TRBV20-1 with TRBJ2-4; D possibly matches TRBD1 or TRBD2 (6 bases each). Germline assignment: CDR1 DFQATT and CDR2 SNEGSKA (reference sequence). V shed 3 bases and J shed 0 bases, with 15 bases lying between them. This CDR3 has 16 residues. The CDR3 nucleotides read TGCAGTGCTAGGAGGGGCAGGGGACTAGCCAAAAACATTCAGTACTTC. Translating it yields CSARRGRGLAKNIQYF.

V is TRBV7-9 and J is TRBJ1-2; TRBD1 agrees at 7 bases. This CDR3 is 14 amino acids long. V was clipped by 4 bases and J by 4 bases; unmatched bases: 6. Germline CDR1 is SEHNR and CDR2 is FQNEAQ (reference sequence). The CDR3: CASSSRDSSYGYTF. DNA of the CDR3: TGTGCCAGCAGCTCAAGGGACAGCTCCTATGGCTACACCTTC. Complete variable domain (other parts from reference TRBV7-9 and TRBJ1-2): DTGVSQNPRHKITKRGQNVTFRCDPISEHNRLYWYRQTLGQGPEFLTYFQNEAQLEKSRLLSDRFSAERPKGSFSTLEIQRTEQGDSAMYLCASSSRDSSYGYTFGSGTRLTVV.

This rearrangement joins TRBV28 to TRBJ2-5; 7 nucleotides line up with TRBD2. This CDR3 region has 14 residues. In germline, CDR1 is MDHEN, CDR2 SYDVKM. Germline trimming cut 6 bases from V and 2 bases from J; bases unmatched to any gene: 6. CDR3 loop: CASSSAGEQETQYF. The CDR3, as DNA: TGTGCCAGCAGCTCGGCGGGAGAGCAAGAGACCCAGTACTTC.

This sequence joins TRBV19 and TRBJ1-2; 7 bases fit TRBD1. From germline, CDR1 is LNHDA and CDR2 SQIVND (reference sequence). There are 12 residues in the CDR3. V shed 8 bases, J shed 2 bases, and the junction held 2 bases outside the gene matches. CDR3 protein: CASWDSNYGYTF. The DNA for the CDR3 is TGTGCCAGTTGGGACAGCAACTATGGCTACACCTTC.

V gene TRBV19 combines with J gene TRBJ1-1, with D unclear. Trimming pared 10 bases from V and 0 bases from J, leaving 9 bases between. Per the germline V gene, CDR1 is LNHDA and CDR2 is SQIVND (reference sequence). CDR3 size: 12 residues. CDR3 coding DNA: TGTGCCACTGGGGTTCTGAACACTGAAGCTTTCTTT. Its protein is CATGVLNTEAFF.

The chain couples TRBV6-6 to TRBJ1-2; D gene unclear. With 0 bases removed from V and 7 bases from J, the gap between germline ends came to 6 bases. Germline CDR1 reads MNHNY; CDR2 reads SVGAGI (reference sequence). The CDR3 totals 12 residues. The CDR3 DNA is TGTGCCAGCAGTTACTCAGATTTTGGCTACACCTTC. Encoded protein: CASSYSDFGYTF.

The V and J genes are TRBV10-3 and TRBJ2-5, with 10 bases aligning to TRBD2. The CDR3 runs 16 residues. V dropped 2 bases and J dropped 4; count of bases not matched to a gene: 7. Germline V CDR1 and CDR2: ENHRY, SYGVKD. The CDR3 nucleotides are TGTGCCATCAGTGAGGGGTCCGGGACTAGCGTAGAGACCCAGTACTTC. The encoded protein is CAISEGSGTSVETQYF.